This T cell receptor (beta chain) was recovered during a study of Graves' ophthalmopathy and Graves' hyperthyroidism. On the study more broadly: Peripheral blood samples were taken at initial diagnosis, before any treatment. Overall study results and limits: With a specificity of around 77% and a sensitivity of about 70%, the model predicted ophthalmopathy progression.

Amplifying from RNA transcripts, the study obtained TCR beta CDR3 regions. The authors performed first-round RT-PCR with HTBI primers and then a second-round multiplex PCR. TCRdb reanalysed the multiplex PCR reads using MiXCR and keeps one entry per CDR3 protein. The sample holds about 480,000 distinct CDR3 sequences, about 15% seen once. Germline trimming cut 1 base from V and 2 bases from J; bases unmatched to any gene: 5. The germline V gene encodes CDR1 PRHDT and CDR2 FYEKMQ (reference sequence). The CDR3 extends over 18 amino acids. The PBMCs originated from roughly 11 ml of fresh peripheral blood. This clonotype was observed many times. Its antigen is not known.

Sequencing was performed on blood. The chain has TRBV13 and TRBJ2-2; 12 nucleotides match TRBD2. The source is a woman in her 30s with Graves' ophthalmopathy. CDR3 region: CASSLELAGGSNTGELFF. Written as DNA, the CDR3 is TGTGCCAGCAGCTTAGAACTAGCGGGGGGATCAAACACCGGGGAGCTGTTTTTT.